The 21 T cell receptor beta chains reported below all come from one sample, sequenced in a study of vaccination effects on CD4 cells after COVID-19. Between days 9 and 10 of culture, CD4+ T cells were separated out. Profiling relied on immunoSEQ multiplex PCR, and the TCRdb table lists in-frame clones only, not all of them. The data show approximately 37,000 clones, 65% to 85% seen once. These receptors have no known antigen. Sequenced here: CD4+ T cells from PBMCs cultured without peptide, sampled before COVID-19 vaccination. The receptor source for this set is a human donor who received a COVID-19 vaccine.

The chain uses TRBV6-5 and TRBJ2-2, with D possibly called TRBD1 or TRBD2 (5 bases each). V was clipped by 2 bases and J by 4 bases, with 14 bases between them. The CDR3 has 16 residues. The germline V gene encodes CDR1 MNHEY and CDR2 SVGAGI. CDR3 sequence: CASSYGAGLGTGELFF. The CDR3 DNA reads TGTGCCAGCAGTTACGGGGCAGGACTTGGCACCGGGGAGCTGTTTTTT.

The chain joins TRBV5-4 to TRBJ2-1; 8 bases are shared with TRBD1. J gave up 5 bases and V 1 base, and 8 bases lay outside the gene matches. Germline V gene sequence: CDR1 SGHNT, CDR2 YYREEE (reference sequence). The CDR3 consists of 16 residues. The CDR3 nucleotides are TGTGCCAGCAGCTTGACTTATGGACAGGGAAACAATGAGCAGTTCTTC. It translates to CASSLTYGQGNNEQFF.

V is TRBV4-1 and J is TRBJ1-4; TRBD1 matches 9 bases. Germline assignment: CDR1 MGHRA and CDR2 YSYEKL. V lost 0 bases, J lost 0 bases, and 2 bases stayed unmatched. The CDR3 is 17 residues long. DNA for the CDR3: TGCGCCAGCAGCCAAGATGGGACAGGGTCAACTAATGAAAAACTGTTTTTT. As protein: CASSQDGTGSTNEKLFF.

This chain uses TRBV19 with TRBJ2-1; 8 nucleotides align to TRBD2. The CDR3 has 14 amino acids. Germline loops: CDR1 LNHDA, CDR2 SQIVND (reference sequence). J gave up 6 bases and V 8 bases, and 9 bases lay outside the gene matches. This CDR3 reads CASSSGAGANEQFF. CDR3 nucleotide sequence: TGTGCCAGTTCCTCGGGAGCGGGAGCCAATGAGCAGTTCTTC.

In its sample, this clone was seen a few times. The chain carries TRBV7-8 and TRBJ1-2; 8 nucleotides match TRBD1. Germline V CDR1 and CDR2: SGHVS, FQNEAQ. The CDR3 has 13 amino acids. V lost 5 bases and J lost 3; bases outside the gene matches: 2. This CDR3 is CASSPDRDYGYTF. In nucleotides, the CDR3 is TGTGCCAGCAGCCCGGACAGGGACTATGGCTACACCTTC.

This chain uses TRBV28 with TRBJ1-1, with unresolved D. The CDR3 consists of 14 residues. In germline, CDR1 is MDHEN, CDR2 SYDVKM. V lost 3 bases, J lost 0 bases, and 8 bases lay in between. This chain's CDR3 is CASSLRAMNTEAFF. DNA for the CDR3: TGTGCCAGCAGTTTGAGGGCTATGAACACTGAAGCTTTCTTT.

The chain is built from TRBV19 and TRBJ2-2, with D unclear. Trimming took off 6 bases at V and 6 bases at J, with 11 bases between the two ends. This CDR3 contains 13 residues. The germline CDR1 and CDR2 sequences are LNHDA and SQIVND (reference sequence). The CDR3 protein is CASSVEGSGELFF. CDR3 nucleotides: TGTGCCAGTAGCGTTGAAGGTTCCGGGGAGCTGTTTTTT.

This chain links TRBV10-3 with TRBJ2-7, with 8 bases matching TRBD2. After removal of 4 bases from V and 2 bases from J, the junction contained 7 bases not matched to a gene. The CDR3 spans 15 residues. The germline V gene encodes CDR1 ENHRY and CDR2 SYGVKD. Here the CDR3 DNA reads TGTGCCATCAGTGCCGGGACTAGTAACGCCTACGAGCAGTACTTC. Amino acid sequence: CAISAGTSNAYEQYF.

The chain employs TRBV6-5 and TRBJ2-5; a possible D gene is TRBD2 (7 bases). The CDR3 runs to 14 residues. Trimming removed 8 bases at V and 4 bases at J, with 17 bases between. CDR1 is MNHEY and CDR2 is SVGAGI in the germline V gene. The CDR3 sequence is CASGGTGGGETQYF. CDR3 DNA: TGTGCCAGCGGGGGTACGGGGGGCGGAGAGACCCAGTACTTC.

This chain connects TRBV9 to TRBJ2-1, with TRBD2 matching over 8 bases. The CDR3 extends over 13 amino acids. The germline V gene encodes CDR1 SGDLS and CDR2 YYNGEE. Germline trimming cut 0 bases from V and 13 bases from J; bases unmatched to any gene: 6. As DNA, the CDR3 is TGTGCCAGCAGCGTAGCTTCGGGAGGGCCCCAGTTCTTC. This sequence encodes CASSVASGGPQFF.

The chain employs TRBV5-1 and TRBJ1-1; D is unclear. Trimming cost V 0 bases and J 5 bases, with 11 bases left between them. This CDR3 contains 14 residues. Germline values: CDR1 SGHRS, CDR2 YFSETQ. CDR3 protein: CASSLEGTGTEAFF. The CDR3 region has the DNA TGCGCCAGCAGCTTGGAGGGTACTGGGACTGAAGCTTTCTTT.

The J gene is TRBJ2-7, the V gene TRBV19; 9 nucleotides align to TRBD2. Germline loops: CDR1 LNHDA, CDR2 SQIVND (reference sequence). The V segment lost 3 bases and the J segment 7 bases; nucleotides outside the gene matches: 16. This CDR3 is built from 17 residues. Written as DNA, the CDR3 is TGTGCCAGTAGTATTTCTCTACCGCCTAGCGGGGTGGGGGAGCAGTACTTC. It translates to CASSISLPPSGVGEQYF. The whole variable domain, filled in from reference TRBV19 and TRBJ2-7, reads DGGITQSPKYLFRKEGQNVTLSCEQNLNHDAMYWYRQDPGQGLRLIYYSQIVNDFQKGDIAEGYSVSREKKESFPLTVTSAQKNPTAFYLCASSISLPPSGVGEQYFGPGTRLTVT.

The DNA for the CDR3 is TGCGCCAGCAGCTTGAGTCCGGGACAGGGGCGCACAGATACGCAGTATTTT. It translates to CASSLSPGQGRTDTQYF. The V and J genes are TRBV5-1 and TRBJ2-3, with TRBD1 matching 10 bases. The CDR3 totals 17 residues. Germline CDR1 reads SGHRS; CDR2 reads YFSETQ. After removal of 1 base from V and 1 base from J, the junction contained 6 bases not matched to a gene.

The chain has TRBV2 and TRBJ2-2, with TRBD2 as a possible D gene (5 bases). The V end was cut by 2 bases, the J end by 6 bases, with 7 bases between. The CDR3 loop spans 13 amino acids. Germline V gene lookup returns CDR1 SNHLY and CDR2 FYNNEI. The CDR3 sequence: CASSENGAGELFF. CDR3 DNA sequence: TGTGCCAGCAGTGAAAACGGGGCCGGGGAGCTGTTTTTT.

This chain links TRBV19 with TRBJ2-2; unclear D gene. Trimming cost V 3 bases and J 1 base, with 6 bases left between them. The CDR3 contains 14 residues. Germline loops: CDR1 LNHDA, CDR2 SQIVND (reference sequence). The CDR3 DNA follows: TGTGCCAGTAGTATCAAGCAGAACACCGGGGAGCTGTTTTTT. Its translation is CASSIKQNTGELFF.

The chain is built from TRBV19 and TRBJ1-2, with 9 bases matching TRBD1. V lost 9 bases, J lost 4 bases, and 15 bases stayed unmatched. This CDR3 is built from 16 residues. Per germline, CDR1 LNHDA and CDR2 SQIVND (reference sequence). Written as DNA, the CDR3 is TGTGCCAGCGCGCTCCTTGACAGGGGGGAGATCTATGGCTACACCTTC. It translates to CASALLDRGEIYGYTF.

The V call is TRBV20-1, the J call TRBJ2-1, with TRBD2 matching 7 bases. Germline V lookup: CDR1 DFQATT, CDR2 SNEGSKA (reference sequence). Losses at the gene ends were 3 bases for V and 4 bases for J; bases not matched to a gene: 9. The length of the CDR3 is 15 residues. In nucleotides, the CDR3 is TGCAGTGCTAGTCCTCAGCGGGACCCTTACAATGAGCAGTTCTTC. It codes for CSASPQRDPYNEQFF.

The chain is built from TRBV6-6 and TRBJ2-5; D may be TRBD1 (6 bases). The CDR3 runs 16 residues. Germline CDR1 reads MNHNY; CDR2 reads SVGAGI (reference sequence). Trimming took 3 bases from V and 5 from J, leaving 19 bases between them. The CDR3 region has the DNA TGTGCCAGCAGTTATTTTTTGCAGGGGCCCGGGGAGACCCAGTACTTC. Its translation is CASSYFLQGPGETQYF.

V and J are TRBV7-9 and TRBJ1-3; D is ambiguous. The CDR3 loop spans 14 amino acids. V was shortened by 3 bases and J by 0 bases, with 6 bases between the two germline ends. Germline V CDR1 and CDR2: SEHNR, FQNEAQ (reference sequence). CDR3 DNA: TGTGCCAGCAGCTTCCAGAGCTCTGGAAACACCATATATTTT. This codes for CASSFQSSGNTIYF. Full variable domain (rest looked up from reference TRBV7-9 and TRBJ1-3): DTGVSQNPRHKITKRGQNVTFRCDPISEHNRLYWYRQTLGQGPEFLTYFQNEAQLEKSRLLSDRFSAERPKGSFSTLEIQRTEQGDSAMYLCASSFQSSGNTIYFGEGSWLTVV.

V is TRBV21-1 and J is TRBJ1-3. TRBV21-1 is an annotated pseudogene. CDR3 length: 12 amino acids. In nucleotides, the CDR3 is TGTGCCGCTCGTCACCGGGGGTACACCATATATTTT. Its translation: CAARHRGYTIYF.

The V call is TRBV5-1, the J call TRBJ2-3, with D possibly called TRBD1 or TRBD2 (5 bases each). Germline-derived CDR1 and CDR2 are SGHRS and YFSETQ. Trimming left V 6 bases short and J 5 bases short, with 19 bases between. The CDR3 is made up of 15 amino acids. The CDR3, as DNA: TGCGCCAGCACGGGAAGGGGAACTGCACAAGATACGCAGTATTTT. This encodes CASTGRGTAQDTQYF.